These 28 T cell receptor beta chains came from one sample sequenced in a study of human T cells and chemical hapten exposure. TCRdb re-called the RACE reads through MiXCR, storing one row per CDR3 protein. Among about 110,000 distinct CDR3 sequences listed, roughly a tenth were seen once. The time point denotes: patch test 2, 6 weeks after DPC sensitization. Sample treatment: therapeutic diphenylcyclopropenone sensitization with weekly scalp DPC. The input for sequencing was whole blood, taken in connection with sensitization to the hapten diphenylcyclopropenone (DPC). The source is a woman aged 40-49 years with alopecia areata. Some clones in this sample may be carry-over from other donors' samples.

This clonotype was detected only a few times. V is TRBV12-3 or TRBV12-4 and J is TRBJ2-1; 11 bases fit TRBD2. The J segment lost 4 bases and the V segment lost 6 bases, leaving 2 bases of the junction unmatched. The CDR3 consists of 14 residues. CDR3 nucleotides: TGTGCCAGCAGCACTAGCGGGGGATACAATGAGCAGTTCTTC. Translating gives CASSTSGGYNEQFF.

The CDR3 DNA is TGTGCCAGCAGCTTCCGCGGGACAGGGACTTACGAGCAGTACTTC. Protein product: CASSFRGTGTYEQYF. The gene calls are TRBV5-5 and TRBJ2-7; the match to TRBD1 covers 9 bases. Germline V gives CDR1 SGHKS, CDR2 YYEKEE (reference sequence). The V gene end was trimmed by 2 bases and the J gene end by 4 bases; junction bases not matched to a gene: 7. The CDR3 sequence is 15 residues long.

J is TRBJ1-2 and V is TRBV19; no reliable D call. The CDR3 totals 14 residues. CDR1 is LNHDA, CDR2 SQIVND, per germline (reference sequence). The V and J ends lost 3 bases and 1 base respectively, with 9 bases between them. The CDR3: CASSILRGNYGYTF. The CDR3 bases are TGTGCCAGTAGTATTCTCCGGGGTAACTATGGCTACACCTTC.

This clonotype was seen ten or more times. The chain is built from TRBV6-6 and TRBJ2-2, with D hard to call. Germline loops: CDR1 MNHNY, CDR2 SVGAGI (reference sequence). The CDR3 is 12 residues long. V lost 6 bases to trimming and J lost 6 bases, with 8 bases between them. The CDR3 coding sequence is TGTGCCAGCAGCCGCTCTCCCGGGGAGCTGTTTTTT. This gives the protein CASSRSPGELFF.

This clonotype was recorded at least ten times. The V gene is TRBV10-3, the J gene TRBJ1-3; D possibly corresponds to TRBD1 (6 bases). V shed 4 bases and J shed 0 bases, with 13 bases lying between them. The CDR3 loop spans 16 amino acids. Germline CDR1 and CDR2: ENHRY and SYGVKD. In DNA form, the CDR3 reads TGTGCCATCAGTGCCCCGGGGGGCTACTCTGGAAACACCATATATTTT. It codes for CAISAPGGYSGNTIYF.

This clonotype was counted a few times. The genes are TRBV3-1 and TRBJ1-1; 11 bases match TRBD1. Trimming took 5 bases from V and 1 from J; bases not matched to a gene: 6. The CDR3 is made up of 16 amino acids. Per the germline V gene, CDR1 is LGHDT and CDR2 is YNNKEL (reference sequence). CDR3 loop: CASSTRDRGWNTEAFF. The CDR3 nucleotides are TGTGCCAGCAGCACCCGGGACAGGGGGTGGAACACTGAAGCTTTCTTT.

The chain is built from TRBV18 and TRBJ2-1; no reliable D call. The CDR3 is 13 residues long. The ends were cut back, 0 bases at V and 10 bases at J, with 10 bases in the middle. Germline-derived CDR1 and CDR2 are KGHSH and LQKENI. The CDR3 sequence is CASSPPAVNEQFF. CDR3 coding DNA: TGTGCCAGCTCACCACCGGCAGTTAACGAGCAGTTCTTC.

This clonotype appeared a few times. This chain uses TRBV5-4 with TRBJ2-3; the D gene is possibly TRBD1 (5 bases). CDR3 length equals 14 residues. Between the trimmed V and J ends, which lost 4 bases and 1 base, there was a span of 10 bases. Germline-derived CDR1 and CDR2 are SGHNT and YYREEE (reference sequence). CDR3 nucleotides: TGTGCCAGCAGCCCACAGGACCGCACAGATACGCAGTATTTT. Its protein is CASSPQDRTDTQYF.

This clonotype is labeled medium-sized (0.01 to 0.1%). J is TRBJ2-7 and V is TRBV6-6; tentatively, D is TRBD1 (5 bases). Germline loops: CDR1 MNHNY, CDR2 SVGAGI (reference sequence). The CDR3 is 14 amino acids. With 4 bases removed from V and 3 bases from J, the gap between germline ends came to 13 bases. This CDR3 reads CASSLGPDRYEQYF. The CDR3, as DNA: TGTGCCAGCAGTTTGGGGCCGGACCGCTACGAGCAGTACTTC.

This clonotype was seen more than once but under ten times. One end of the junction fails to match germline, which may point to a read error. The chain employs TRBV24-1 and TRBJ1-2; perhaps TRBD1 as D (5 bases). The CDR3 runs to 14 residues. Germline V CDR1 and CDR2: KGHDR, SFDVKD. The CDR3 coding sequence is TGTGCCGCCAGTGATGGGGGGATGAACTATGGCTACACCTTC. It translates to CAASDGGMNYGYTF.

This rearrangement joins TRBV12-3 or TRBV12-4 to TRBJ1-6; D possibly corresponds to TRBD1 (5 bases). The CDR3 length is 14 residues. Trimming stripped 6 bases from V and 7 bases from J, with 13 bases between. The CDR3 DNA reads TGTGCCAGCAGGGACCAGGGCAGGAATTCACCCCTCCACTTT. This codes for CASRDQGRNSPLHF.

The chain couples TRBV27 to TRBJ2-7, with a tentative D call TRBD1 (6 bases). The CDR3 is 14 amino acids. Germline assignment: CDR1 MNHEY and CDR2 SMNVEV (reference sequence). V gave up 5 bases and J gave up 3 bases, with 14 bases separating them. DNA of the CDR3: TGTGCCAGCAGTATTTTGCCACAGGGCTACGAGCAGTACTTC. Protein sequence: CASSILPQGYEQYF.

This clonotype was observed many times. The genes are TRBV5-1 and TRBJ2-2; D gene uncertain. CDR1 SGHRS and CDR2 YFSETQ come from the germline V gene. CDR3 size: 13 residues. Trimming took off 2 bases at V and 6 bases at J, with 8 bases between the two ends. The CDR3 nucleotides are TGCGCCAGCAGCTTCGACGGGCCCGGGGAGCTGTTTTTT. It encodes CASSFDGPGELFF. The entire variable domain, with the rest obtained from reference TRBV5-1 and TRBJ2-2, is as follows: KAGVTQTPRYLIKTRGQQVTLSCSPISGHRSVSWYQQTPGQGLQFLFEYFSETQRNKGNFPGRFSGRQFSNSRSEMNVSTLELGDSALYLCASSFDGPGELFFGEGSRLTVL.

The chain couples TRBV6-2 or TRBV6-3 to TRBJ1-1; TRBD1 aligns across 9 bases. This CDR3 is 15 amino acids long. Germline CDR1 and CDR2: MNHEY and SVGEGT. Trimming took 0 bases from V and 11 from J; bases not matched to a gene: 10. CDR3 loop: CASSYSMGTGQIAFF. CDR3 nucleotides: TGTGCCAGCAGTTACTCGATGGGGACAGGGCAGATTGCTTTCTTT.

This clonotype was observed at least ten times. The chain uses TRBV29-1 and TRBJ1-1; a possible D gene is TRBD1 (5 bases). V was pared by 7 bases and J by 0 bases, with 6 bases between. The length of the CDR3 is 11 residues. The germline V gene has CDR1 SQVTM and CDR2 ANQGSEA. CDR3 region: CSGQMNTEAFF. As DNA, the CDR3 is TGCAGCGGACAGATGAACACTGAAGCTTTCTTT.

This clonotype has a count of ten or more. The chain joins TRBV6-6 to TRBJ2-3; a weak D match, TRBD2 (5 bases). Germline CDR1 is MNHNY and CDR2 is SVGAGI (reference sequence). The CDR3 has 15 amino acids. The V gene lost 4 bases and the J gene lost 4 bases, with 15 bases spanning the gap. The CDR3 protein is CASSSHTSGADTQYF. CDR3 in DNA: TGTGCCAGCAGTTCCCACACTAGTGGGGCAGATACGCAGTATTTT.

This clonotype was seen ten or more times. The genes are TRBV11-2 and TRBJ2-1, with TRBD1 matching 9 bases. V lost 5 bases and J lost 5; bases outside the gene matches: 13. CDR1 is SGHAT, CDR2 FQNNGV, per germline. The CDR3 is 17 amino acids. The DNA for the CDR3 is TGTGCCAGCAGCCCCCCCCCGGGACAGGGTAAGAACAATGAGCAGTTCTTC. Protein: CASSPPPGQGKNNEQFF.

This clonotype has only one observation. The junction and the germline gene differ at one end; a read error may be behind it. The CDR3 spells CSVDTILTRNNYGYSF. The CDR3 DNA reads TGCAGCGTCGACACAATACTCACCCGTAATAACTATGGCTACTCCTTC. The chain links TRBV29-1 to TRBJ1-2; no reliable D call. CDR3 length: 16 amino acids. Germline CDR1 and CDR2: SQVTM and ANQGSEA.

The genes are TRBV29-1 and TRBJ2-3; no firm D call. The CDR3 is made up of 14 amino acids. Germline values: CDR1 SQVTM, CDR2 ANQGSEA. Trimming shortened V by 0 bases and J by 4 bases, and 11 bases separated the two germline ends. In nucleotides, the CDR3 is TGCAGCGTTGAAGAGGTTGGGGAACCAGATACGCAGTATTTT. It translates to CSVEEVGEPDTQYF.

The chain has TRBV4-2 and TRBJ2-7, with TRBD2 matching over 10 bases. Germline CDR1 and CDR2: LGHNA and YNFKEQ. V was pared by 0 bases and J by 2 bases, with 1 base of the junction left unmatched. The CDR3 spans 15 residues. This CDR3 reads CASSQEAGGPYEQYF. CDR3 nucleotide sequence: TGTGCCAGCAGCCAAGAAGCGGGGGGGCCCTACGAGCAGTACTTC.

The sample holds a few counts of this clonotype. J is TRBJ1-2 and V is TRBV7-2, with 8 nucleotides matching TRBD1. CDR1 SGHTA and CDR2 FQGNSA come from the germline V gene. The junction had 6 bases not matched to a gene; V was cut back by 6 bases and J by 3 bases. The CDR3 covers 14 residues. The CDR3 region has the DNA TGTGCCAGCAGTCCGCAGGGGGCGGACTATGGCTACACCTTC. Translation: CASSPQGADYGYTF.

There are many counts of this clonotype. This rearrangement joins TRBV12-3 or TRBV12-4 to TRBJ1-2; TRBD1 is a possible D gene (5 bases). There are 14 residues in the CDR3. Trimming removed 5 bases at V and 4 bases at J, with 14 bases between. For the CDR3, the DNA is TGTGCCAGCAGTGGCAGGGTTACTTTCTATGGCTACACCTTC. Translated: CASSGRVTFYGYTF.

This clonotype was observed many times. The chain combines TRBV12-3 or TRBV12-4 with TRBJ1-4; maybe TRBD1 (5 bases). The CDR3 has 14 amino acids. V was cut by 6 bases and J by 3 bases, with 11 bases left in between. The CDR3 DNA sequence: TGTGCCAGCAGCCATGACAGTTCTAATGAAAAACTGTTTTTT. Its translation is CASSHDSSNEKLFF.

This clonotype was counted only a few times. V gene TRBV12-3 or TRBV12-4 combines with J gene TRBJ2-7; D is unresolved. V lost 6 bases and J 5 bases, leaving 20 bases between the germline ends. The CDR3 extends over 15 amino acids. CDR3 region: CASSLMTPAVNEQYF. As DNA, the CDR3 is TGTGCCAGCAGCTTAATGACCCCGGCCGTCAACGAGCAGTACTTC.

This clonotype has ten or more counts. The rearrangement joins TRBV6-1 to TRBJ2-1, with TRBD2 matching over 11 bases. This CDR3 region has 15 residues. V lost 8 bases and J lost 10; bases outside the gene matches: 13. The germline V gene encodes CDR1 MNHNS and CDR2 SASEGT. This CDR3 is CASDRLAGTRVEQFF. The CDR3 DNA sequence: TGTGCCAGCGACAGACTAGCGGGGACCCGCGTGGAGCAGTTCTTC.

The CDR3 region is CASSFAGSSTDTQYF. DNA of the CDR3: TGTGCCAGCAGTTTTGCGGGTTCCTCCACAGATACGCAGTATTTT. V and J are TRBV12-3 or TRBV12-4 and TRBJ2-3, with D perhaps TRBD2 (5 bases). Trimming took off 3 bases at V and 2 bases at J, with 12 bases between the two ends. The CDR3 has 15 amino acids.

This clonotype was recorded at least ten times. The chain recombines TRBV3-1 with TRBJ1-3; D remains ambiguous. The CDR3 is 13 residues long. Germline V gene lookup returns CDR1 LGHDT and CDR2 YNNKEL (reference sequence). Between the trimmed V and J ends, which lost 4 bases and 7 bases, there was a span of 11 bases. The CDR3 spells CASSPSPRNTIYF. CDR3 bases: TGTGCCAGCAGCCCCTCCCCTAGGAACACCATATATTTT. Variable domain in full (rest from reference TRBV3-1 and TRBJ1-3): DTAVSQTPKYLVTQMGNDKSIKCEQNLGHDTMYWYKQDSKKFLKIMFSYNNKELIINETVPNRFSPKSPDKAHLNLHINSLELGDSAVYFCASSPSPRNTIYFGEGSWLTVV.

This clonotype has a count of ten or more. This chain connects TRBV10-3 to TRBJ2-3; 8 bases map to TRBD2. V shed 6 bases and J 3 bases; nucleotides not matched to a gene: 11. The CDR3 has 16 residues. Germline V gene lookup returns CDR1 ENHRY and CDR2 SYGVKD. CDR3 in DNA: TGTGCCATCAGCGCTGGACTAGCCCCAGGAACAGATACGCAGTATTTT. Translation gives CAISAGLAPGTDTQYF.